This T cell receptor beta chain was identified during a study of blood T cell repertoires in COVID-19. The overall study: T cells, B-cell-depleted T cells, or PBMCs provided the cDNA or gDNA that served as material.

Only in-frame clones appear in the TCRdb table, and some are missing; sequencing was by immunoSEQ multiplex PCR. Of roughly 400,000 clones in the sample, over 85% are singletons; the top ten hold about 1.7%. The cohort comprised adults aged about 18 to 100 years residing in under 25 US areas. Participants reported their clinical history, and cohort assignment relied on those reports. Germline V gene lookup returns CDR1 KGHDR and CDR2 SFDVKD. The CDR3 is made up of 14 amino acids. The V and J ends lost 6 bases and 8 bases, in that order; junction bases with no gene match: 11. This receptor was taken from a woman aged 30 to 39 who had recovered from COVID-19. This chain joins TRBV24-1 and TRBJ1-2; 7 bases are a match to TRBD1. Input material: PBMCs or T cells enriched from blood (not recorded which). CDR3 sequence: CATSSRDRFSGYTF. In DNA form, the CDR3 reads TGTGCCACCAGTAGCCGGGACAGATTTTCGGGCTACACCTTC.